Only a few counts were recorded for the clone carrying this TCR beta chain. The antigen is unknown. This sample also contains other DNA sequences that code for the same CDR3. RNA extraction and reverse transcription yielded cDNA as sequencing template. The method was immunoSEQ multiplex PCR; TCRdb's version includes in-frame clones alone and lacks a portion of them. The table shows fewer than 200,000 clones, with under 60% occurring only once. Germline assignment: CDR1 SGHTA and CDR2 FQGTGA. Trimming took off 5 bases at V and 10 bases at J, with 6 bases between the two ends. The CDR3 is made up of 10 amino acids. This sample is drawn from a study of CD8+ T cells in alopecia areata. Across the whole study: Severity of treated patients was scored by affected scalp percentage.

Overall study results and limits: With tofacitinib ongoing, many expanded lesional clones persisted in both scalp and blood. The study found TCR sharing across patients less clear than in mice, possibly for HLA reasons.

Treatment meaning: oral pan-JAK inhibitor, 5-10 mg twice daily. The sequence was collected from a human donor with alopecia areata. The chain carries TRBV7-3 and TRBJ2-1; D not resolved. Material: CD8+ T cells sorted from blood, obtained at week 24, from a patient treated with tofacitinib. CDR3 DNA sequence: TGTGCCAGCAGCGGCACCGAGCAGTTCTTC. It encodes CASSGTEQFF.